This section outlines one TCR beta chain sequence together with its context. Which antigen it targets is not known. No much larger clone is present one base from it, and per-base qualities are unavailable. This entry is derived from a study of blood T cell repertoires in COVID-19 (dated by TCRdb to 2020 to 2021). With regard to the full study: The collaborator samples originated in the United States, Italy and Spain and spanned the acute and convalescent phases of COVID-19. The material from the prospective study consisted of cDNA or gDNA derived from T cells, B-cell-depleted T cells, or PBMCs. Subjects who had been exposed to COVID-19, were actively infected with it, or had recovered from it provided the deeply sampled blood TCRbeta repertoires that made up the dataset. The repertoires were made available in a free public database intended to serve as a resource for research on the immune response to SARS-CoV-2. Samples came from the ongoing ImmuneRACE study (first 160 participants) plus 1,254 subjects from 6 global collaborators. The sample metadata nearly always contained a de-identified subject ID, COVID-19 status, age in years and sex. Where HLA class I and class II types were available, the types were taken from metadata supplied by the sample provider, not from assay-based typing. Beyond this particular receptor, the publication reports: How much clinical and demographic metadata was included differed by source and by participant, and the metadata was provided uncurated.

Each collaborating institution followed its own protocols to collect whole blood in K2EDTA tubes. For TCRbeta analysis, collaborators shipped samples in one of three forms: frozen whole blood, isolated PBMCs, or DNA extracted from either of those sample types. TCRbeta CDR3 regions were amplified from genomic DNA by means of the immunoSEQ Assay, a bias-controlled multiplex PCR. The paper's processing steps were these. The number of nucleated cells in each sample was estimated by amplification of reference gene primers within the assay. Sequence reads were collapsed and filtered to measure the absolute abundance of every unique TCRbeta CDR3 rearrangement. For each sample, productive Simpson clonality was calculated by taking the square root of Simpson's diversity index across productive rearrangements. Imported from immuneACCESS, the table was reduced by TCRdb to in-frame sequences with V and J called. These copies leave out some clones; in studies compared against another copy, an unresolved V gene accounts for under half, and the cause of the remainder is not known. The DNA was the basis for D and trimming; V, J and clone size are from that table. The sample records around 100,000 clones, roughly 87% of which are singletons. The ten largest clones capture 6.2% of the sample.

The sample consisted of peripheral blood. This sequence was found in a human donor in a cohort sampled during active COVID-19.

For the CDR3, the sequence is CASSSHQGQVSNQPQHF. The nucleotide sequence reads TGTGCCAGTAGTTCCCATCAAGGACAGGTTAGCAATCAGCCCCAGCATTTT. Rearrangement joined TRBV19 to TRBJ1-5, and 7 bases in between align with TRBD1. Based on the germline V gene (reference sequence), the CDR1 and CDR2 sequences are LNHDA and SQIVND. V loses 5 bases at its end and J loses 0 bases; junction bases beyond the gene matches: 10. From the cysteine up to the phenylalanine, the CDR3 has a length of 17 residues. Only the CDR3 region is kept as DNA, spanning 51 bases read in frame from base 1.